This TCR beta chain was recorded in a study of CD8 T cells in Susac syndrome. The authors reverse transcribed about 0.5 to 1 ug RNA with random hexamers. By means of immunoSEQ multiplex PCR, TCR beta CDR3 spanning 54 Vbeta and 13 Jbeta underwent amplification. Using its own MiXCR run on the immunoSEQ multiplex PCR reads, TCRdb lists one record per CDR3 protein. The profile shows about 200,000 distinct CDR3 sequences, roughly 94% of them singletons. This CDR3 region has 14 residues. Germline lookup yields CDR1 SGHRS and CDR2 YFSETQ. The V segment lost 5 bases and the J segment 0 bases; nucleotides outside the gene matches: 4.

Sequencing was carried out using CD4+ T cells from PBMCs. The chain employs TRBV5-1 and TRBJ2-5; 7 bases fit TRBD2. The receptor was isolated from a human donor in good health. In DNA, the CDR3 is TGCGCCAGCAGACTCGGGACTAACCAAGAGACCCAGTACTTC. This translates into CASRLGTNQETQYF.